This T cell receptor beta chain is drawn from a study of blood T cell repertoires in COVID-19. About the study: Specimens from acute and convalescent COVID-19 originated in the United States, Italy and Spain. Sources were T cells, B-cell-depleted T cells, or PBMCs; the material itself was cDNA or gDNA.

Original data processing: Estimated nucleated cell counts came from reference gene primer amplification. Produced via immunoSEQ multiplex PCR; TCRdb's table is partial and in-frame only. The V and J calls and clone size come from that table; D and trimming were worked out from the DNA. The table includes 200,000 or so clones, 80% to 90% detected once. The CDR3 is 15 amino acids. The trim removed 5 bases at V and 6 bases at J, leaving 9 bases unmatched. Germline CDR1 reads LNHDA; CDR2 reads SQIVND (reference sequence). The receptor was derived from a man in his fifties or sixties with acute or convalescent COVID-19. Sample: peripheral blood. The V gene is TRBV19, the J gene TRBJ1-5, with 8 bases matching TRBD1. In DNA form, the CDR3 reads TGTGCCAGTAGTTCCGACAGGGGAAGGGCTCAGCCCCAGCATTTT. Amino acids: CASSSDRGRAQPQHF.